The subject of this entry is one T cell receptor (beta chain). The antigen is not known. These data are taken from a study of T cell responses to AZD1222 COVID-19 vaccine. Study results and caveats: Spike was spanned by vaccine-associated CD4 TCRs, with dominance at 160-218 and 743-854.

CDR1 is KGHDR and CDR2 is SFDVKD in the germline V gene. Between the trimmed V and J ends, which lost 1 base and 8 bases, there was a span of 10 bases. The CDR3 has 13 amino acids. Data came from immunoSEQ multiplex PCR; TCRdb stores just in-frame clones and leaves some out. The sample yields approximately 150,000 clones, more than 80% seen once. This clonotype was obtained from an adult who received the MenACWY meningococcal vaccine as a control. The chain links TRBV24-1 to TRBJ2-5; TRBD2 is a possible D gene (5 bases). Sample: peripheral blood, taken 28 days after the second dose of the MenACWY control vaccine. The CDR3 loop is CATSDLFSGTQYF. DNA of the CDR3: TGTGCCACCAGTGATTTATTCAGCGGAACCCAGTACTTC.